This is a list of T cell receptor beta chains from one sample in a study of blood T cell repertoires in COVID-19. The data were produced by immunoSEQ multiplex PCR, yet TCRdb's version contains in-frame clones alone and is incomplete. The data contain about 480,000 clones, 70% to 90% of them singletons. The sequenced sample was PBMCs or T cells enriched from blood (not recorded which). The source of these receptors is a woman in her sixties or seventies who had recovered from COVID-19. Both conserved end residues are part of each CDR3. A D gene is named only where the DNA matches it firmly. Rows give clone size only sometimes, using once, few, many, or a class for an expanded clone.

j_call	d_call	v_call	clone_size	cdr3_nt	cdr3_aa
TRBJ2-3	NA	TRBV7-2	NA	TGTGCCAGCAGCCCCCGGACACCCTGGGATACGCAGTATTTT	CASSPRTPWDTQYF
TRBJ1-1	NA	TRBV19	NA	TGTGCCAGTAGCTGGGCAGGCTCCACTGAAGCTTTCTTT	CASSWAGSTEAFF
TRBJ2-1	NA	TRBV19	NA	TGTGCCAGTAGTACCTTAAATGAGCAGTTCTTC	CASSTLNEQFF
TRBJ1-3	TRBD1	TRBV3-1/TRBV3-2	NA	TGTGCCAGCAGCCCCGACAGGGGTGAGAGATTTTACGGAAACACCATATATTTT	CASSPDRGERFYGNTIYF
TRBJ2-3	TRBD1	TRBV19	NA	TGTGCCAGTAGTATGGAAACAGGGGGCTGGGCGCAGTATTTT	CASSMETGGWAQYF
TRBJ2-1	NA	TRBV3-1/TRBV3-2	NA	TGTGCCAGCAGCCCCCAGGGGTCCCAGCAGTTCTTC	CASSPQGSQQFF
TRBJ2-7	TRBD1	TRBV5-8	NA	TGTGCCAGCAGCTCCAGACAGGGGGTTTACGAGCAGTACTTC	CASSSRQGVYEQYF
TRBJ2-5	NA	TRBV12-3/TRBV12-4	NA	TGTGCCAGCAGTTTCAGGGTAGGAGAGACCCAGTACTTC	CASSFRVGETQYF
TRBJ1-4	TRBD1	TRBV19	NA	TGTGCCAGTAGTATGGACAGGGGGCGCGAAAATGAAAAACTGTTTTTT	CASSMDRGRENEKLFF
TRBJ1-5	NA	TRBV27	NA	TGTGCCAGCAGTTTATCGGGGGGGGTGAATCAGCCCCAGCATTTT	CASSLSGGVNQPQHF
TRBJ2-5	NA	TRBV9	NA	TGTGCCAGCAGCCTGGGGGCAGTCCAAGAGACCCAGTACTTC	CASSLGAVQETQYF
TRBJ1-2	NA	TRBV6-5	NA	TGTGCCAGCAGGGAGAACTATGGCTACACCTTC	CASRENYGYTF
TRBJ2-3	TRBD2	TRBV2	NA	TGTGCCAGCAGAGACCCCCGACTAGCGAACACAGATACGCAGTATTTT	CASRDPRLANTDTQYF
TRBJ2-1	NA	TRBV20-1	NA	TGCAGTGCTAGTCGGCAGGGGAAACGCAATGAGCAGTTCTTC	CSASRQGKRNEQFF
TRBJ1-5	NA	TRBV19	many	TGTGCCAGTATTCAAAACACAGGGTTCAATCAGCCCCAGCATTTT	CASIQNTGFNQPQHF
TRBJ1-3	NA	TRBV3-1/TRBV3-2	NA	TGTGCCAGCAGCCAAAAGACAGATGGAAACACCATATATTTT	CASSQKTDGNTIYF
TRBJ2-7	NA	TRBV4-1	NA	TGCGCCAGCAGCCAGATACAGAATTACGAGCAGTACTTC	CASSQIQNYEQYF
TRBJ1-2	NA	TRBV6-5	NA	TGTGCCAGCAGTATGGCAGGGGTCTATGGCTACACCTTC	CASSMAGVYGYTF
TRBJ1-1	NA	TRBV5-1	NA	TGCGCCAGCAGCCGCCTACAGGGGAACACTGAAGCTTTCTTT	CASSRLQGNTEAFF
TRBJ1-1	NA	TRBV19	NA	TGTGCCAGTAGTCCACACTGGGGGCCGGGCGGCGAAGCTTTCTTT	CASSPHWGPGGEAFF
TRBJ1-2	TRBD1	TRBV7-2	NA	TGTGCCAGCAGCCCGCGGACAGGGAGCTATGGCTACACCTTC	CASSPRTGSYGYTF
TRBJ2-3	TRBD1	TRBV7-2	NA	TGTGCCAGCAGCTTTAGGGGACAGGGCACAGATACGCAGTATTTT	CASSFRGQGTDTQYF
TRBJ1-5	NA	TRBV2	NA	TGTGCCAGCAGTGGACCGATGGGGGGAAGACAGCCCCAGCATTTT	CASSGPMGGRQPQHF
TRBJ2-1	TRBD1	TRBV29-1	once	TGCAGCGGGGGACAGGGGATTGAGCAGTTCTTC	CSGGQGIEQFF
TRBJ1-6	TRBD1	TRBV5-8	once	TGTGCCACCAATGGGGGGACAGGGAACTCACCCCTCCACTTT	CATNGGTGNSPLHF
TRBJ1-1	NA	TRBV19	NA	TGTGCCAGTAGTAAAATTGAGCTCCCGAACACTGAAGCTTTCTTT	CASSKIELPNTEAFF
TRBJ1-1	NA	TRBV27	NA	TGTGCCAGCAATCGGGGGGGAACTACTGAAGCTTTCTTT	CASNRGGTTEAFF
TRBJ2-3	NA	TRBV14	NA	TGTGCCAGCAGCCAGTGGCAGGGAATGGGTACGCAGTATTTT	CASSQWQGMGTQYF
TRBJ1-2	NA	TRBV5-4	once	TGTGCCAGCAGCCCGAAACAGGTCTACTACTATGGCTACACCTTC	CASSPKQVYYYGYTF
TRBJ1-6	TRBD1	TRBV4-2	NA	TGTGCCAGCAGCCAAGTCCAGGGGGGTTATTCACCCCTCCACTTT	CASSQVQGGYSPLHF
TRBJ1-6	TRBD1	TRBV29-1	NA	TGCAGCGTTGTAACAGGGGGGTTTTCACCCCTCCACTTT	CSVVTGGFSPLHF
TRBJ1-5	NA	TRBV6-6	few	TGTGCCAGCAGGAGACAGGTCTATCAGCCCCAGCATTTT	CASRRQVYQPQHF
TRBJ1-2	TRBD1	TRBV10-3	NA	TGTGCCACCCAGAACCCTGGGCTGACAGGGGGTGGCTACACCTTC	CATQNPGLTGGGYTF
TRBJ1-1	NA	TRBV14	NA	TGTGCCAGCAGCCAAGTGGGACGGAGAACAGGGGCTTTCTTT	CASSQVGRRTGAFF
TRBJ2-1	TRBD1	TRBV5-1	NA	TGCGCCAGCAGCCCCCTAACAGGGGGCAATGAGCAGTTCTTC	CASSPLTGGNEQFF
TRBJ1-5	NA	TRBV25-1	NA	TGTGCCAGCAGTGAATTGCAGGGTGGTCAGCCCCAGCATTTT	CASSELQGGQPQHF
TRBJ2-3	NA	TRBV5-1	NA	TGCGCCAGCAGCTTTACTAGCCCCCCAGATACGCAGTATTTT	CASSFTSPPDTQYF
TRBJ2-3	TRBD1	TRBV6-2/TRBV6-3	NA	TGTGCCAGCAGTTACTCGACCCCGGACAGGGGACTTTTAAGCACAGATACGCAGTATTTT	CASSYSTPDRGLLSTDTQYF
TRBJ2-2	NA	TRBV5-1	NA	TGCGCCAGCAGTGAGGGCGGGGAGCTGTTTTTT	CASSEGGELFF